These 20 T cell receptor beta chains were sequenced from one sample in a study of response to subunit inactivated influenza vaccine. TCRdb re-derived calls from the RT-PCR reads in MiXCR, one entry per CDR3 protein. The data hold about 540,000 distinct CDR3 sequences, with around a quarter observed a single time. The sample also formed part of further work on T cells expressing NK-cell markers. That paper notes: The authors made TCR beta cDNA libraries by 5'RACE template switching. This switching added a universal primer site and UMIs.

Sample: CD4+ T cells sorted from PBMCs, taken about 12 days after vaccination. The source is a man aged 45-65 years who received an inactivated influenza vaccine.

This clonotype was seen a handful of times. This chain joins TRBV5-1 and TRBJ2-2; D is undetermined. This CDR3 comprises 14 residues. Germline values: CDR1 SGHRS, CDR2 YFSETQ. The V gene lost 4 bases and the J gene lost 7 bases, with 14 bases spanning the gap. The CDR3 loop reads CASSANLRVGELFF. CDR3 coding DNA: TGCGCCAGCAGCGCCAACTTACGGGTCGGGGAGCTGTTTTTT. The entire variable domain, with the rest obtained from reference TRBV5-1 and TRBJ2-2, is as follows: KAGVTQTPRYLIKTRGQQVTLSCSPISGHRSVSWYQQTPGQGLQFLFEYFSETQRNKGNFPGRFSGRQFSNSRSEMNVSTLELGDSALYLCASSANLRVGELFFGEGSRLTVL.

The chain uses TRBV18 and TRBJ1-2, with a possible D match to TRBD1 (6 bases). Trimming shortened V by 3 bases and J by 5 bases, and 13 bases separated the two germline ends. CDR3 length: 14 amino acids. Germline V gene data show CDR1 as KGHSH and CDR2 as LQKENI. The CDR3 here is CASSPRTEQYGYTF. CDR3 DNA sequence: TGTGCCAGCTCACCGCGGACAGAGCAGTATGGCTACACCTTC.

This clonotype has just a few counts. J is TRBJ2-3 and V is TRBV20-1, with 8 bases aligning to TRBD1. V lost 3 bases and J lost 2; bases outside the gene matches: 4. This CDR3 contains 14 residues. The germline CDR1 and CDR2 sequences are DFQATT and SNEGSKA (reference sequence). CDR3 sequence (DNA): TGCAGTGCTAGTTGGACAGGGTACACAGATACGCAGTATTTT. Its protein product is CSASWTGYTDTQYF.

Many counts were recorded for this clonotype. This rearrangement joins TRBV12-5 to TRBJ2-1; D gene ambiguous. Germline V gene sequence: CDR1 LGHNT, CDR2 FRNRAP. The CDR3 totals 11 residues. Trimming removed 4 bases at V and 2 bases at J, with 0 bases between. In nucleotides, the CDR3 is TGTGCTAGTGGTTCCTACAATGAGCAGTTCTTC. Its translation: CASGSYNEQFF. The variable domain in full, completed from reference TRBV12-5 and TRBJ2-1, reads DARVTQTPRHKVTEMGQEVTMRCQPILGHNTVFWYRQTMMQGLELLAYFRNRAPLDDSGMPKDRFSAEMPDATLATLKIQPSEPRDSAVYFCASGSYNEQFFGPGTRLTVL.

This clonotype was seen more than once but under ten times. This rearrangement joins TRBV3-1 to TRBJ1-1, with 8 bases identical to TRBD1. The CDR3 consists of 14 residues. Losses at the gene ends were 3 bases for V and 5 bases for J; bases not matched to a gene: 5. CDR1 LGHDT and CDR2 YNNKEL come from the germline V gene (reference sequence). The DNA of the CDR3 is TGTGCCAGCAGCCAGGACAGGGTTGGAACTGAAGCTTTCTTT. This translates into CASSQDRVGTEAFF.

The gene calls are TRBV6-1 and TRBJ2-5; perhaps TRBD2 as D (7 bases). The CDR3 is 15 residues long. V lost 5 bases and J 5 bases, leaving 18 bases between the germline ends. Germline CDR1 and CDR2: MNHNS and SASEGT. The chain's CDR3 is CASSKAGALGETQYF. The CDR3 region has the DNA TGTGCCAGCAGTAAGGCGGGGGCTCTGGGGGAGACCCAGTACTTC.

The V gene is TRBV5-1, the J gene TRBJ2-1; 14 bases fit TRBD2. This CDR3 is 19 amino acids long. V lost 4 bases, J lost 0 bases, and 9 bases stayed unmatched. Germline V gene sequence: CDR1 SGHRS, CDR2 YFSETQ. The CDR3: CASSLVSTSGRGSYNEQFF. CDR3 nucleotide sequence: TGCGCCAGCAGCCTCGTCTCGACTAGCGGGAGGGGCTCCTACAATGAGCAGTTCTTC.

The CDR3 is CSARWGGANRNTEAFF. The CDR3 bases are TGCAGTGCTAGATGGGGCGGCGCCAACCGGAACACTGAAGCTTTCTTT. This rearrangement joins TRBV20-1 to TRBJ1-1; D is perhaps TRBD1 (5 bases). V lost 2 bases and J 1 base, leaving 17 bases between the germline ends. This CDR3 spans 16 amino acids. CDR1 is DFQATT, CDR2 SNEGSKA, per germline (reference sequence).

This clonotype has ten or more counts. The genes are TRBV15 and TRBJ2-1; D call uncertain. The CDR3 totals 16 residues. CDR1 and CDR2 from the germline V gene are LNHNV and YYDKDF (reference sequence). Trimming left V 0 bases short and J 0 bases short, with 9 bases between. CDR3 bases: TGTGCCACCAGCAGAGATTGGTTGAGCTCCTACAATGAGCAGTTCTTC. Translation gives CATSRDWLSSYNEQFF.

The rearrangement uses TRBV5-1 and TRBJ2-7, with a tentative D call TRBD1 (6 bases). The ends were cut back, 4 bases at V and 7 bases at J, with 12 bases in the middle. Germline CDR1 and CDR2: SGHRS and YFSETQ. This CDR3 has 12 amino acids. Here the CDR3 reads CASSQSDREQYF. As DNA, the CDR3 is TGCGCCAGCAGCCAATCCGACAGGGAGCAGTACTTC.

This clonotype was found a few times. The V and J genes are TRBV20-1 and TRBJ2-3; 12 bases line up with TRBD2. This CDR3 is built from 17 residues. V lost 0 bases to trimming and J lost 6 bases; unmatched junction nucleotides: 10. CDR1 is DFQATT and CDR2 is SNEGSKA in the germline V gene (reference sequence). The CDR3 region is CSARDSITSGRRDTQYF. DNA for the CDR3: TGCAGTGCTAGAGATTCGATAACTAGCGGGAGGAGGGATACGCAGTATTTT.

The J gene is TRBJ1-5, the V gene TRBV6-1; 8 bases agree with TRBD1. Germline trimming cut 6 bases from V and 4 bases from J; bases unmatched to any gene: 8. Germline V CDR1 and CDR2: MNHNS, SASEGT. This CDR3 region has 15 residues. The chain's CDR3 is CASRSQGAGNQPQHF. In nucleotides, the CDR3 is TGTGCCAGCAGGTCCCAGGGGGCCGGGAATCAGCCCCAGCATTTT.

This clonotype occurred a few times. Written as DNA, the CDR3 is TGTGCCAGCAGTGACTCGGCGGGGTCAAGCACAGATACGCAGTATTTT. Protein product: CASSDSAGSSTDTQYF. The chain recombines TRBV6-4 with TRBJ2-3, with D perhaps TRBD2 (6 bases). The CDR3 consists of 16 residues. CDR1 and CDR2 from the germline V gene are MRHNA and SNTAGT. The V gene lost 0 bases and the J gene lost 0 bases, with 10 bases spanning the gap.

This chain links TRBV12-3 or TRBV12-4 with TRBJ2-3; a weak D match, TRBD1 (6 bases). The V end was cut by 6 bases, the J end by 4 bases, with 11 bases between. This CDR3 is 13 amino acids long. DNA for the CDR3: TGTGCCAGCAGACCCAACAGGGCAGATACGCAGTATTTT. It is translated as CASRPNRADTQYF.

This clonotype has only a few counts. This chain's CDR3 is CASTGGGPHVPAKNEQFF. CDR3 nucleotides: TGTGCCAGCACCGGAGGCGGACCGCACGTACCCGCCAAAAATGAGCAGTTCTTC. The J gene is TRBJ2-1, the V gene TRBV6-2 or TRBV6-3, with D possibly matching TRBD2 (5 bases). V lost 7 bases, J lost 7 bases, and 29 bases lay in between. The CDR3 runs to 18 residues. The germline V gene encodes CDR1 MNHEY and CDR2 SVGEGT.

The chain recombines TRBV5-6 with TRBJ2-7; 13 bases map to TRBD2. Germline trimming cut 2 bases from V and 5 bases from J; bases unmatched to any gene: 10. The CDR3 extends over 17 amino acids. CDR1 is SGHDT, CDR2 YYEEEE, per germline. This chain's CDR3 is CASSLPRTSGSFDEQYF. The DNA for the CDR3 is TGTGCCAGCAGCTTACCAAGGACTAGCGGGAGTTTCGACGAGCAGTACTTC.

The table lists this clonotype with many counts. The chain combines TRBV10-3 with TRBJ2-1; D uncertain. This CDR3 contains 12 residues. The germline V and J ends were trimmed by 4 bases and 5 bases, with 6 bases remaining between them. Germline CDR1 is ENHRY and CDR2 is SYGVKD. CDR3 DNA: TGTGCCATCAGTGGGCAGCACAATGAGCAGTTCTTC. It specifies CAISGQHNEQFF.

The chain recombines TRBV12-3 or TRBV12-4 with TRBJ2-1, with D perhaps matching TRBD2 (7 bases). V was pared by 4 bases and J by 4 bases, with 17 bases between. CDR3 length equals 16 residues. Here the CDR3 reads CASSWWGLAVYNEQFF. The CDR3 nucleotides read TGTGCCAGCAGTTGGTGGGGGCTAGCGGTATACAATGAGCAGTTCTTC.

This clonotype was picked up many times. J is TRBJ1-5 and V is TRBV6-2 or TRBV6-3; 10 positions agree with TRBD1. The CDR3 has 13 amino acids. The junction had 2 bases not matched to a gene; V was cut back by 6 bases and J by 6 bases. Germline V gene sequence: CDR1 MNHEY, CDR2 SVGEGT. CDR3 in DNA: TGTGCCAGCAGCCGGGACAGGGGTCAGCCCCAGCATTTT. Its translation: CASSRDRGQPQHF.

V is TRBV5-8 and J is TRBJ2-3, with no clear D. Trimming stripped 1 base from V and 5 bases from J, with 11 bases between. The germline CDR1 and CDR2 sequences are SGHTS and YDEGEE. The length of the CDR3 is 14 residues. The CDR3 DNA reads TGTGCCAGCAGCTTGATGGGGATGAGAGATACGCAGTATTTT. Its translation is CASSLMGMRDTQYF.